The 10 T cell receptor beta chains reported below all come from one sample, sequenced in a study of cytomegalovirus exposure and HLA in healthy donors. The protocol was immunoSEQ multiplex PCR, while the TCRdb copy is restricted to in-frame clones and leaves out a portion. This table has approximately 300,000 clones, around 86% appearing once. Sequenced sample: PBMCs. All receptors come from a woman aged 18-35 years in good health and CMV-seronegative.

This chain uses TRBV6-5 with TRBJ1-5; D is uncertain. This CDR3 is 14 amino acids long. CDR1 is MNHEY, CDR2 SVGAGI, per germline. V lost 6 bases, J lost 9 bases, and 18 bases lay in between. CDR3 residues: CASSQVPPERPQHF. CDR3 DNA sequence: TGTGCCAGCAGCCAGGTTCCTCCGGAACGGCCCCAGCATTTT.

V and J are TRBV7-8 and TRBJ2-5; 7 bases fit TRBD2. The CDR3 length is 16 residues. J gave up 1 base and V 4 bases, and 9 bases lay outside the gene matches. Germline V CDR1 and CDR2: SGHVS, FQNEAQ. The CDR3: CASSSPRASGQETQYF. CDR3 in DNA: TGTGCCAGCAGCTCCCCCCGGGCTAGCGGCCAAGAGACCCAGTACTTC.

This chain joins TRBV19 and TRBJ1-5; D is uncertain. Germline V CDR1 and CDR2: LNHDA, SQIVND (reference sequence). V dropped 1 base and J dropped 4 bases, with 14 bases sitting between them. The CDR3 consists of 16 residues. Here the CDR3 reads CASSIALGGWNQPQHF. DNA of the CDR3: TGTGCCAGTAGTATAGCCCTAGGAGGGTGGAATCAGCCCCAGCATTTT.

This chain connects TRBV18 to TRBJ2-7, with D perhaps TRBD1 (6 bases). Trimming shortened V by 0 bases and J by 4 bases, and 10 bases separated the two germline ends. The CDR3 loop spans 14 amino acids. CDR1 and CDR2 from the germline V gene are KGHSH and LQKENI. CDR3: CASSPPDRRYEQYF. CDR3 in DNA: TGTGCCAGCTCACCACCAGACAGGAGGTACGAGCAGTACTTC.

The CDR3 DNA follows: TGTGCCAGCAGCCTTTCTACGGAGACAGGGAACACTGAAGCTTTCTTT. Translation gives CASSLSTETGNTEAFF. This chain joins TRBV27 and TRBJ1-1, with D perhaps TRBD1 (6 bases). Germline lookup yields CDR1 MNHEY and CDR2 SMNVEV (reference sequence). The CDR3 has 16 amino acids. Trimming removed 6 bases at V and 1 base at J, with 18 bases between.

This clone was counted only a few times. V gene TRBV4-3 combines with J gene TRBJ2-5; 15 bases agree with TRBD2. The germline V gene has CDR1 LGHNA and CDR2 YSLEER. The V and J ends lost 4 bases and 5 bases, in that order; junction bases with no gene match: 5. The CDR3 has 16 residues. Written as DNA, the CDR3 is TGCGCCAGCAGCCTAGGACTAGCGGGAGGGCCCGAGACCCAGTACTTC. Its translation: CASSLGLAGGPETQYF.

The chain has TRBV10-3 and TRBJ2-5; 9 bases line up with TRBD2. This CDR3 is 13 amino acids long. The trim removed 10 bases at V and 1 base at J, leaving 4 bases unmatched. Germline CDR1 reads ENHRY; CDR2 reads SYGVKD. The CDR3 region is CATLAGSQETQYF. The CDR3 bases are TGTGCCACCCTAGCGGGGAGCCAAGAGACCCAGTACTTC.

This clone was seen just once. CDR3 nucleotides: TGTGCCACCGGGCCCCCGGGACAGGGGCTTGGCTACACCTTC. It encodes CATGPPGQGLGYTF. This rearrangement joins TRBV6-5 to TRBJ1-2; 10 nucleotides line up with TRBD1. Trimming took 10 bases from V and 7 from J; bases not matched to a gene: 12. CDR3 length equals 14 residues. The germline gives CDR1 MNHEY, CDR2 SVGAGI.

J is TRBJ2-2 and V is TRBV9; TRBD2 is a possible D gene (5 bases). The CDR3 loop spans 14 amino acids. Trimming left V 2 bases short and J 3 bases short, with 8 bases between. The germline gives CDR1 SGDLS, CDR2 YYNGEE. This chain's CDR3 is CASSVGGHTGELFF. CDR3 sequence (DNA): TGTGCCAGCAGCGTCGGCGGGCACACCGGGGAGCTGTTTTTT.

The V and J genes are TRBV4-3 and TRBJ2-2; 16 nucleotides align to TRBD2. In germline, CDR1 is LGHNA, CDR2 YSLEER. The CDR3 covers 18 residues. The junction had 3 bases not matched to a gene; V was cut back by 4 bases and J by 1 base. The CDR3 DNA is TGCGCCAGCAGCCTGGGACTAGCGGGAGGGTTGAACACCGGGGAGCTGTTTTTT. Its protein is CASSLGLAGGLNTGELFF.